This T cell receptor beta chain was sequenced for a study of T-cell memory formation after mild COVID-19. Each CDR3 protein gets one entry after TCRdb re-called the 5' RACE reads with MiXCR. The table shows 140,000 to 150,000 distinct CDR3 sequences, with about 6% occurring only once. The table lists this clonotype with a few counts. The germline CDR1 and CDR2 sequences are KGHSH and LQKENI. The CDR3 covers 15 residues. The ends were cut back, 0 bases at V and 1 base at J, with 7 bases in the middle. The rearrangement links TRBV18 to TRBJ1-3; D not certain. The clonotype originates from an adult woman who had mild COVID-19 (a few samples of this study predate the infection). Cell type and time point are not known. Sequences were obtained from PBMCs or a T cell subset sorted from them (not recorded which). The CDR3 spells CASSPPDHSGNTIYF. The DNA for the CDR3 is TGTGCCAGCTCACCACCGGACCATTCTGGAAACACCATATATTTT.